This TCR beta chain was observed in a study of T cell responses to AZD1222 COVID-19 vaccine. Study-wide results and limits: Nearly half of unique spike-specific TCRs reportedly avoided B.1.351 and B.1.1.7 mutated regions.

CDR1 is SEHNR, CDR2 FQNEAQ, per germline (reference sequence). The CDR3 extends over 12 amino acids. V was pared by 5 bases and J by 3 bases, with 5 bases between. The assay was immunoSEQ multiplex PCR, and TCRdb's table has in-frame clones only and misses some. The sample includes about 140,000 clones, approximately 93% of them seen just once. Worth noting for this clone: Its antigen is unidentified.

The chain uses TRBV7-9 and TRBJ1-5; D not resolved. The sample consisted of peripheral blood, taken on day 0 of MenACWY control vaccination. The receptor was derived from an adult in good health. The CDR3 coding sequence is TGTGCCAGCAGCGCAGACAATCAGCCCCAGCATTTT. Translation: CASSADNQPQHF.